This TCR beta chain appears in the sequencing data of a study of blood T cell repertoires in COVID-19. Study information: Sources were T cells, B-cell-depleted T cells, or PBMCs; the material itself was cDNA or gDNA.

This clone was detected only once. Categorization into cohorts depended on clinical history that participants reported. Study processing details: The assay estimated nucleated cells by amplifying reference gene primers. Profiled with immunoSEQ multiplex PCR; TCRdb holds only in-frame clones, not every one. V, J and clone size are taken as reported in that table, and D and trimming were inferred from the DNA itself. The sample contains about 120,000 clones, 65% to 85% of which appear only once. Germline V gene data show CDR1 as MDHEN and CDR2 as SYDVKM. Losses at the gene ends were 5 bases for V and 6 bases for J; bases not matched to a gene: 11. The CDR3 is 15 amino acids.

The specimen sequenced was PBMCs or T cells enriched from blood (not recorded which). The chain employs TRBV28 and TRBJ1-2, with 8 positions matching TRBD1. The receptor comes from a woman in her twenties or thirties who had recovered from COVID-19. The CDR3, as DNA: TGTGCCAGCAGTGTCCCTCAGGGGGCTCTGGATGGCTACACCTTC. Encoded protein: CASSVPQGALDGYTF.